The sequence of this T cell receptor (beta chain) was determined in a study of cytomegalovirus exposure and HLA in healthy donors. The donors (healthy individuals) were bone marrow donors. Worth noting for this clone: Its specificity is unknown. One end of the junction fails to match germline, which may point to a read error. Other DNA sequences of this sample code for an identical CDR3.

Study-level results: The presence/absence work took it that sequencing depth was about the same across donors.

A multiplex PCR was run with 60 Vbeta primers and 13 Jbeta primers. Clones were read by immunoSEQ multiplex PCR, and TCRdb kept only the in-frame ones, dropping some. The sample has under 50,000 clones. The CDR3 has 15 residues. The germline V gene encodes CDR1 SGHTA and CDR2 FQGNSA. This TCR was recovered from a male donor in good health and CMV-seronegative. Input material: PBMCs. The chain links TRBV7-2 to TRBJ1-1, with TRBD1 matching over 8 bases. The CDR3 region has the DNA TGCGCCAGCAGCTTAGACAGGGGCCTGGGCGCTGAAGCTTTCTTT. It specifies CASSLDRGLGAEAFF.